This TCR beta chain appears in the sequencing data of a study of cytotoxic CD8 clonotypes in ibrutinib-treated CLL. Assay used: immunoSEQ multiplex PCR; TCRdb lists only in-frame clones, some missing. The sample yields just over 35,000 clones, 71% seen once. V was pared by 2 bases and J by 4 bases, with 5 bases of the junction left unmatched. Germline CDR1 reads MGHRA; CDR2 reads YSYEKL. CDR3 length equals 15 residues. The clonotype originates from a human donor with chronic lymphocytic leukemia. The chain carries TRBV4-1 and TRBJ2-5, with 9 positions matching TRBD2. The material was PBMCs, obtained at disease progression, from a patient treated with ibrutinib. In DNA form, the CDR3 reads TGCGCCAGCAGCCAACCGGGACTAGCATCAGAGACCCAGTACTTC. Amino acids: CASSQPGLASETQYF.